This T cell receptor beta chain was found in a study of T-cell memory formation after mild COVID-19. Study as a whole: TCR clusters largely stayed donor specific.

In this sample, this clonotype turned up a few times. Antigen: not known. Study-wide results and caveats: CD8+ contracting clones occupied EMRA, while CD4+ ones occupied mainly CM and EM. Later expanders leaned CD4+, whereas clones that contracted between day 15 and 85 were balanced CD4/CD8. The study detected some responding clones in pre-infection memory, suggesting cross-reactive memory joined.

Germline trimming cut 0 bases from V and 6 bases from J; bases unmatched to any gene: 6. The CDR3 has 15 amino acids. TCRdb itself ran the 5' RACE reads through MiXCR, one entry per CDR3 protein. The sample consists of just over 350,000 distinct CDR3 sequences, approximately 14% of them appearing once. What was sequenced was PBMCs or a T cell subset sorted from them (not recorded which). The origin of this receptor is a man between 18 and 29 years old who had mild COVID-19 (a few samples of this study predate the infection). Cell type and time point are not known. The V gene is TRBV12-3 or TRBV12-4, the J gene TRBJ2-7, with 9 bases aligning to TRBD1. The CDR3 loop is CASSLAGTGLGEQYF. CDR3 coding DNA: TGTGCCAGCAGTTTAGCAGGGACAGGGCTGGGCGAGCAGTACTTC.